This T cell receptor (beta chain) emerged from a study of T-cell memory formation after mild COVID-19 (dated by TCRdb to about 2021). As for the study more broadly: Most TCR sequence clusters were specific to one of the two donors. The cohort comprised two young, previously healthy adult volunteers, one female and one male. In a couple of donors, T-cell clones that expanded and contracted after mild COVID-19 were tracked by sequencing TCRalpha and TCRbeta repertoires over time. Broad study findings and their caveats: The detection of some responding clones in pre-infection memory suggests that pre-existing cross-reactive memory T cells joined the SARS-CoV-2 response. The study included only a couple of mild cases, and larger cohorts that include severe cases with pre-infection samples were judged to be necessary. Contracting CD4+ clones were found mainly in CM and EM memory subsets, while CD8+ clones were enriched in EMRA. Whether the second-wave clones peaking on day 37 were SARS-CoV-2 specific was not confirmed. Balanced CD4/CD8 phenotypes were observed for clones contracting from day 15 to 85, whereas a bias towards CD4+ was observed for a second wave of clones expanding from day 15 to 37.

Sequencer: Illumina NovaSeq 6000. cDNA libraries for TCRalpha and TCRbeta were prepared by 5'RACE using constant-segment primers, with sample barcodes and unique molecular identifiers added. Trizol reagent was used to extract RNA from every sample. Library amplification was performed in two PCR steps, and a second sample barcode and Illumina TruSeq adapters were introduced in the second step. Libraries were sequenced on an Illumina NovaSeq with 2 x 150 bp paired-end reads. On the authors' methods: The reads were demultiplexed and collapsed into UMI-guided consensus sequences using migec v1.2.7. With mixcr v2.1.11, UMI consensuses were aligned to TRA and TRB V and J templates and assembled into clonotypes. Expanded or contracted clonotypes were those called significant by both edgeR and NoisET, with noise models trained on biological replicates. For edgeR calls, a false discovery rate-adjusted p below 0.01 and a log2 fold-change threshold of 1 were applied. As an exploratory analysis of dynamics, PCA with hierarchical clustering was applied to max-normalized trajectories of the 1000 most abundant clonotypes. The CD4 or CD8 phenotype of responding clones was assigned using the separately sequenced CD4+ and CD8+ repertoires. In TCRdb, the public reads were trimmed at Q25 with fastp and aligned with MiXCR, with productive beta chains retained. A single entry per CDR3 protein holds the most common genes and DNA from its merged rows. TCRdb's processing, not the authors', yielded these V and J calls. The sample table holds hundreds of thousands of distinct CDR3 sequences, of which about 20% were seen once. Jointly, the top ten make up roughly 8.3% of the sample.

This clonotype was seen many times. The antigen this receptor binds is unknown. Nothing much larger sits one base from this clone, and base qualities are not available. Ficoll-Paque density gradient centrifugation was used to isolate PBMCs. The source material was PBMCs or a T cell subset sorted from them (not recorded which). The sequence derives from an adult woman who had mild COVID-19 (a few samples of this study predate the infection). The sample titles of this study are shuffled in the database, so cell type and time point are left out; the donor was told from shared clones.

The DNA sequence follows: TGCAGCGTCGACGGTCCCCCCACCCGGGACTGGGAGACCCAGTACTTC. Translated, this is CSVDGPPTRDWETQYF. This receptor chain uses TRBV29-1 and TRBJ2-5; a weak D assignment points to TRBD2 (6 bases agree). Taken from the germline V gene, the CDR1 and CDR2 loops are SQVTM and ANQGSEA. V loses 6 bases, J loses 5 bases, and the germline ends lie 25 bases apart. The CDR3 has 16 amino acids, counting the end cysteine and phenylalanine. Only the CDR3 DNA stays, 48 bases, in frame from base 1.